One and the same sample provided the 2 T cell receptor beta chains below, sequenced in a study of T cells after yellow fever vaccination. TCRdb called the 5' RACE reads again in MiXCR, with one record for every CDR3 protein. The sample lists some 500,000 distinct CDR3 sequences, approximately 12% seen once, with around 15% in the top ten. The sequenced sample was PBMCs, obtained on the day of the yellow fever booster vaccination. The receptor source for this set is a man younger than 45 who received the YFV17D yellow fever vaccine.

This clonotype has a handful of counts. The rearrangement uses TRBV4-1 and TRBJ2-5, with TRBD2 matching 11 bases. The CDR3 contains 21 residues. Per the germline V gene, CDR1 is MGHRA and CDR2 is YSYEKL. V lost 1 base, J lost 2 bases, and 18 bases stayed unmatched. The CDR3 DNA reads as TGCGCCAGCAGCCAAGTAGGGCAAGGGGGACTAGCGGCCATGGGACAAGAGACCCAGTACTTC. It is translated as CASSQVGQGGLAAMGQETQYF.

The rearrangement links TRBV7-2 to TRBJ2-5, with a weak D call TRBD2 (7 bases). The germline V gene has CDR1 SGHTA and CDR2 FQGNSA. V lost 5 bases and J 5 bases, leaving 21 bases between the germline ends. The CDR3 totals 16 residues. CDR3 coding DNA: TGTGCCAGCAGCCCTGCGGGGGCGGGAGTTGCGGAGACCCAGTACTTC. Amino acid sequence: CASSPAGAGVAETQYF.